Below, 29 T cell receptor beta chains from the same sample are listed, as sequenced in a study of blood T cells in healthy people across ages. A second roughly 6 to 11 cycle PCR used barcoded and J-beta primers. TCRdb fed the 5' RACE reads into MiXCR, producing one record per CDR3 protein. This sample yields about 510,000 distinct CDR3 sequences, of which about 27% are seen a single time; approximately 3.6% belongs to the top ten. A further study also used this sample, focusing on T cells of mothers and their children.

The sequenced sample consisted of blood. Source of these receptors: a boy between 2 and 10 years old in good health.

The chain combines TRBV19 with TRBJ2-1; the match to TRBD1 covers 10 bases. V lost 4 bases and J lost 10; bases outside the gene matches: 10. CDR1 and CDR2 (germline): LNHDA, SQIVND (reference sequence). This CDR3 is built from 15 residues. The CDR3 here is CASSRGQGVYGEQFF. CDR3 DNA sequence: TGTGCCAGTAGTAGAGGACAGGGGGTCTACGGGGAGCAGTTCTTC.

The chain is built from TRBV5-1 and TRBJ1-2; TRBD1 matches at 8 bases. With 4 bases clipped from V and 0 bases from J, the junction kept 5 bases outside the gene matches. CDR3 length: 15 residues. Looked up from germline, CDR1 is SGHRS and CDR2 is YFSETQ. The CDR3 DNA is TGCGCCAGCAGCCAGGGACAGGCCTCTAACTATGGCTACACCTTC. Encoded protein: CASSQGQASNYGYTF.

In this sample, this clonotype turned up many times. The V call is TRBV11-2, the J call TRBJ2-1, with D possibly being TRBD1 (5 bases). The CDR3 length is 15 residues. Trimming pared 5 bases from V and 2 bases from J, leaving 13 bases between. Germline V gene data show CDR1 as SGHAT and CDR2 as FQNNGV. DNA of the CDR3: TGTGCCAGCAGCCCCTCCGGACAAACCTACAATGAGCAGTTCTTC. Translating it yields CASSPSGQTYNEQFF.

This clonotype was found once. An end of the junction differs from the germline gene, which may be a read error. The CDR3 DNA is TGTGCCGGCAGCTCCCTGGGCGGGGTACAAGAGACCCAGTACTTC. It codes for CAGSSLGGVQETQYF. This chain uses TRBV7-9 with TRBJ2-5; a possible D gene is TRBD2 (6 bases). Looked up from germline, CDR1 is SEHNR and CDR2 is FQNEAQ (reference sequence). This CDR3 is 15 amino acids long.

This chain uses TRBV12-3 or TRBV12-4 with TRBJ1-5; 11 bases are a match to TRBD1. This CDR3 spans 15 amino acids. V lost 3 bases to trimming and J lost 6 bases; unmatched junction nucleotides: 4. The CDR3 DNA follows: TGTGCCAGCAGTTTGGGGACAGGGGGTGGTCAGCCCCAGCATTTT. Translating it yields CASSLGTGGGQPQHF.

This clonotype came up a few times. V gene TRBV7-2 combines with J gene TRBJ2-2; weak D call: TRBD2 (7 bases). Per germline, CDR1 SGHTA and CDR2 FQGNSA. V lost 5 bases and J 4 bases, leaving 11 bases between the germline ends. CDR3 size: 14 residues. CDR3 in DNA: TGTGCCAGCAGCGGGGGCGGGGGCACCGGGGAGCTGTTTTTT. It translates to CASSGGGGTGELFF.

This clonotype turned up a few times. The genes are TRBV24-1 and TRBJ2-1; possibly TRBD2 for D (6 bases). The CDR3 runs 12 residues. V gave up 3 bases and J gave up 9 bases, with 8 bases separating them. Per germline, CDR1 KGHDR and CDR2 SFDVKD. The CDR3 here is CATSDRDFEQFF. The CDR3 DNA sequence: TGTGCCACCAGTGATCGGGACTTTGAGCAGTTCTTC.

This clonotype was seen more than once but under ten times. The chain couples TRBV20-1 to TRBJ2-1, with 15 bases fitting TRBD2. This CDR3 comprises 20 residues. Germline V lookup: CDR1 DFQATT, CDR2 SNEGSKA (reference sequence). With 2 bases clipped from V and 0 bases from J, the junction kept 11 bases outside the gene matches. CDR3 bases: TGCAGTGCTAGATGGGGGCAGGGACTAGCGGGGGGTCGCTCCTACAATGAGCAGTTCTTC. It is translated as CSARWGQGLAGGRSYNEQFF.

The chain uses TRBV6-1 and TRBJ2-5; D might be TRBD1 or TRBD2, each matching 6 bases. The DNA end favors TRBJ2-7, so the J call may be wrong. This CDR3 is built from 16 residues. Germline V gives CDR1 MNHNS, CDR2 SASEGT. This chain's CDR3 is CASSPQGLASSYEQYF. The CDR3 bases are TGTGCCAGCAGCCCACAGGGACTTGCCTCCTCCTACGAGCAGTACTTC.

V usage is TRBV3-1 and J usage is TRBJ2-7, with 12 bases matching TRBD2. Germline loops: CDR1 LGHDT, CDR2 YNNKEL (reference sequence). The CDR3 consists of 18 residues. The V and J ends lost 4 bases and 0 bases, in that order; junction bases with no gene match: 10. CDR3: CASSRLPGLAGLSYEQYF. In DNA, the CDR3 is TGTGCCAGCAGCCGCTTACCGGGACTAGCGGGTCTCTCCTACGAGCAGTACTTC.

This chain uses TRBV5-6 with TRBJ1-1; 8 nucleotides agree with TRBD1. V dropped 4 bases and J dropped 3; count of bases not matched to a gene: 14. Per germline, CDR1 SGHDT and CDR2 YYEEEE. This CDR3 has 17 amino acids. The CDR3 region is CASSRGGQGAFYTEAFF. CDR3 sequence (DNA): TGTGCCAGCAGCCGAGGGGGGCAGGGGGCATTTTACACTGAAGCTTTCTTT. The full variable domain, in which reference TRBV5-6 and TRBJ1-1 provide the parts outside the CDR3, is DAGVTQSPTHLIKTRGQQVTLRCSPKSGHDTVSWYQQALGQGPQFIFQYYEEEERQRGNFPDRFSGHQFPNYSSELNVNALLLGDSALYLCASSRGGQGAFYTEAFFGQGTRLTVV.

This chain connects TRBV12-3 or TRBV12-4 to TRBJ1-6, with 10 positions matching TRBD1. Trimming at V came to 3 bases and at J to 13 bases, leaving 6 bases not matched to a gene. The CDR3 is 14 amino acids. CDR3: CASSFGTGAAPLHF. The CDR3 region has the DNA TGTGCCAGCAGTTTTGGGACAGGGGCCGCTCCCCTCCACTTT.

This clonotype was seen a few times. The chain joins TRBV10-3 to TRBJ2-1; possibly TRBD2 for D (5 bases). Trimming left V 5 bases short and J 0 bases short, with 11 bases between. The CDR3 spans 15 residues. Germline-derived CDR1 and CDR2 are ENHRY and SYGVKD. The CDR3 DNA reads TGTGCCATCAGTCCACGGGAACCCTCCTACAATGAGCAGTTCTTC. Translated: CAISPREPSYNEQFF.

The V call is TRBV25-1, the J call TRBJ1-2, with unresolved D. V was clipped by 4 bases and J by 4 bases, with 10 bases between them. Germline CDR1 reads MGHDK; CDR2 reads SYGVNS. This CDR3 comprises 13 residues. CDR3 coding DNA: TGTGCCAGCAGTGGCATAGCGGGCTATGGCTACACCTTC. Protein product: CASSGIAGYGYTF.

The rearrangement joins TRBV6-5 to TRBJ1-2; 7 nucleotides agree with TRBD1. The J segment lost 4 bases and the V segment lost 8 bases, leaving 10 bases of the junction unmatched. Germline assignment: CDR1 MNHEY and CDR2 SVGAGI. The CDR3 runs 14 residues. The CDR3 DNA is TGTGCCAGCCGAATTCCGGGACAGTTCTATGGCTACACCTTC. It yields the protein CASRIPGQFYGYTF.

CDR3: CASSPEVAEAFF. CDR3 sequence (DNA): TGTGCCAGCAGCCCTGAGGTTGCGGAAGCTTTCTTT. The rearrangement joins TRBV12-3 or TRBV12-4 to TRBJ1-1; D ambiguous. V gave up 6 bases and J gave up 8 bases, with 13 bases separating them. The CDR3 runs 12 residues.

The genes are TRBV7-8 and TRBJ2-1, with 14 bases fitting TRBD2. This CDR3 is 17 amino acids long. Germline assignment: CDR1 SGHVS and CDR2 FQNEAQ. J lost 6 bases, V lost 4 bases, and 8 bases had no gene match. The CDR3 sequence: CASSSGPGTSGSNEQFF. The CDR3, as DNA: TGTGCCAGCAGCTCTGGCCCTGGGACTAGCGGGAGCAATGAGCAGTTCTTC.

This chain uses TRBV29-1 with TRBJ1-1, with a weak D call TRBD1 (5 bases). Germline V gene lookup returns CDR1 SQVTM and CDR2 ANQGSEA. The CDR3 is 13 residues long. V was clipped by 6 bases and J by 6 bases, with 17 bases between them. The CDR3 here is CSVARERGAEAFF. CDR3 DNA sequence: TGCAGCGTGGCCAGGGAACGTGGCGCTGAAGCTTTCTTT. The full variable domain, its missing parts supplied by reference TRBV29-1 and TRBJ1-1, is SAVISQKPSRDICQRGTSLTIQCQVDSQVTMMFWYRQQPGQSLTLIATANQGSEATYESGFVIDKFPISRPNLTFSTLTVSNMSPEDSSIYLCSVARERGAEAFFGQGTRLTVV.

This clonotype has more than one count but fewer than ten. V is TRBV20-1 and J is TRBJ1-6, with 10 bases fitting TRBD1. Germline loops: CDR1 DFQATT, CDR2 SNEGSKA (reference sequence). Trimming took 3 bases from V and 10 from J; bases not matched to a gene: 9. The length of the CDR3 is 15 residues. Here the CDR3 DNA reads TGCAGTGCTAGGGCTAAGGACAGGGGGTCGTCACCCCTCCACTTT. Encoded protein: CSARAKDRGSSPLHF.

This clonotype occurred a few times. This sequence joins TRBV10-2 and TRBJ2-6; tentative D call: TRBD1 (6 bases). V was cut by 3 bases and J by 5 bases, with 8 bases left in between. CDR1 and CDR2 (germline): WSHSY, SAAADI. The CDR3 runs to 14 residues. CDR3 in DNA: TGCGCCAGCAGTGAAACAGGGAGGGCCAACGTCCTGACTTTC. This gives the protein CASSETGRANVLTF.

The chain has TRBV12-3 or TRBV12-4 and TRBJ1-4; D call uncertain. The germline V and J ends were trimmed by 5 bases and 0 bases, with 13 bases remaining between them. The CDR3 sequence is 16 residues long. In DNA form, the CDR3 reads TGTGCCAGCAGTCAAAGGGCGACTCCAACTAATGAAAAACTGTTTTTT. Its translation is CASSQRATPTNEKLFF.

The chain couples TRBV6-5 to TRBJ2-5; possibly TRBD2 for D (5 bases). The assigned J gene may be wrong: the sequence end matches TRBJ2-1 better. CDR3 size: 13 residues. The germline V gene encodes CDR1 MNHEY and CDR2 SVGAGI. The DNA of the CDR3 is TGTGCCAGCAGCAACGACGGGGTGGGTGAGCAGTTCTTC. This translates into CASSNDGVGEQFF.

The chain recombines TRBV29-1 with TRBJ2-3, with 8 bases identical to TRBD2. Germline V gene lookup returns CDR1 SQVTM and CDR2 ANQGSEA. Germline trimming cut 1 base from V and 4 bases from J; bases unmatched to any gene: 7. The CDR3 has 15 residues. The CDR3 loop reads CSVEAGGRHSDTQYF. As DNA, the CDR3 is TGCAGCGTTGAAGCGGGCGGGAGGCACTCAGATACGCAGTATTTT.

The V call is TRBV4-2, the J call TRBJ2-2, with D hard to call. Germline CDR1 reads LGHNA; CDR2 reads YNFKEQ. Between the trimmed V and J ends, which lost 0 bases and 0 bases, there was a span of 17 bases. The CDR3 spans 19 residues. The CDR3 here is CASSQDGFKVVANTGELFF. The DNA of the CDR3 is TGTGCCAGCAGCCAAGATGGGTTCAAGGTGGTCGCGAACACCGGGGAGCTGTTTTTT.

This clonotype was seen many times. The chain recombines TRBV7-2 with TRBJ2-7; unclear D gene. Germline values: CDR1 SGHTA, CDR2 FQGNSA. The CDR3 is 15 amino acids. The V end lost 5 bases, the J end lost 6 bases, and 20 bases lay between the germline ends. This CDR3 reads CASSGAGGAFSEQYF. CDR3 nucleotide sequence: TGTGCCAGCAGCGGCGCCGGTGGAGCCTTCTCCGAGCAGTACTTC.

J is TRBJ2-1 and V is TRBV11-2; 12 nucleotides line up with TRBD2. V was clipped by 5 bases and J by 7 bases; unmatched bases: 6. Germline V gene data show CDR1 as SGHAT and CDR2 as FQNNGV. The CDR3 has 15 residues. The CDR3 is CASSPQGLAGNEQFF. The CDR3, as DNA: TGTGCCAGCAGCCCCCAAGGACTAGCGGGAAATGAGCAGTTCTTC.

This clonotype has more than one count but fewer than ten. This rearrangement joins TRBV10-3 to TRBJ2-5, with no clear D. The CDR3 contains 12 residues. Germline CDR1 reads ENHRY; CDR2 reads SYGVKD. V dropped 4 bases and J dropped 1 base, with 4 bases sitting between them. This CDR3 reads CAISALQETQYF. The CDR3 region has the DNA TGTGCCATCAGTGCCCTCCAAGAGACCCAGTACTTC.

The table lists this clonotype with many counts. The rearrangement uses TRBV7-2 and TRBJ2-4; D may match TRBD1 or TRBD2 (5 bases each). The CDR3 has 12 residues. Germline V gene lookup returns CDR1 SGHTA and CDR2 FQGNSA. Trimming stripped 2 bases from V and 7 bases from J, with 6 bases between. CDR3 region: CASSLRDNIQYF. In DNA, the CDR3 is TGTGCCAGCAGCTTAAGGGACAACATTCAGTACTTC.

This clonotype occurred a few times. One junction end does not reproduce the germline sequence, and a read error may be involved. V and J are TRBV7-9 and TRBJ1-5; D is unclear. The germline CDR1 and CDR2 sequences are SEHNR and FQNEAQ (reference sequence). This CDR3 is built from 13 residues. CDR3 loop: CASSLAEDQPQHF. The DNA for the CDR3 is TGTGCCAGCAGCCTAGCAGAGGATCAGCCCCAGCATTTT.